What follows is one TCR beta chain and its context. This sample was taken from a study of technical replicates of blood from a few donors. The protocol was immunoSEQ multiplex PCR, while the TCRdb copy is restricted to in-frame clones and leaves out a portion. The data show about 63,000 clones, with more than 85% seen just once and just over 5% held by the top ten. The CDR3 is made up of 14 amino acids. From germline, CDR1 is SGDLS and CDR2 YYNGEE. V was clipped by 3 bases and J by 0 bases; unmatched bases: 3. This clonotype was obtained from a human donor in good health. Some clones in this sample may be carry-over from other donors' samples. The sample comprised PBMCs. The genes are TRBV9 and TRBJ2-7; 7 bases map to TRBD1. This CDR3 reads CASSAGQVSYEQYF. The CDR3 nucleotides are TGTGCCAGCAGCGCCGGACAGGTCTCCTACGAGCAGTACTTC.